This record looks at one T cell receptor (beta chain) sequence and its context. Its antigen is undetermined. For each subset, genomic DNA was distributed in equal portions over several immunoSEQ plates. Profiling relied on immunoSEQ multiplex PCR, and the TCRdb table lists in-frame clones only, not all of them. The sample contains about 1 million clones, roughly 70% of which appear only once. These data belong to a study of shared clonotypes between healthy human individuals. Study outcomes and limitations: Blood alone was sampled, and tissue repertoires likely differ.

The specimen was memory CD4+ T cells sorted from blood. Stated subset: CD45RA-negative fraction. This TCR was sampled from a man aged 18-30 years in good health.

CDR3 in DNA: TGTGCCTGGAGTGGACAGTCGATTAGCAATCAGCCCCAGCATTTT. As protein: CAWSGQSISNQPQHF. This chain links TRBV30 with TRBJ1-5; possible D gene TRBD1, 5 bases. Trimming took off 1 base at V and 0 bases at J, with 10 bases between the two ends. The CDR3 consists of 15 residues. Germline assignment: CDR1 GTSNPN and CDR2 SVGIG (reference sequence).